Shown below are 18 T cell receptor beta chains from a single sample sequenced in a study of identical twins. MiXCR was run by TCRdb on the 5' RACE reads, yielding one entry per CDR3 protein. The data contain around 1.7 million distinct CDR3 sequences, about 32% of them singletons. The sample taken for sequencing was cord blood. Receptors originate from a newborn girl in good health.

This clonotype turned up a few times. V usage is TRBV11-2 and J usage is TRBJ1-2, with a tentative D call TRBD1 (6 bases). V was trimmed by 2 bases and J by 8 bases, leaving 12 bases between them. In germline, CDR1 is SGHAT, CDR2 FQNNGV. The CDR3 totals 13 residues. The CDR3 bases are TGTGCCAGCAGCTTACATCCAGGGGTCGGCTACACCTTC. Translation gives CASSLHPGVGYTF.

This clonotype occurred a few times. The J gene is TRBJ2-1, the V gene TRBV6-2 or TRBV6-3; no clear D gene. In germline, CDR1 is MNHEY, CDR2 SVGEGT. The CDR3 sequence is 11 residues long. Trimming cost V 5 bases and J 9 bases, with 8 bases left between them. CDR3 sequence (DNA): TGTGCCAGCAGTCCTTGGGGTGAGCAGTTCTTC. Its translation: CASSPWGEQFF.

In its sample, this clonotype was seen many times. The rearrangement joins TRBV3-1 to TRBJ2-1; the match to TRBD2 covers 12 bases. The J segment lost 5 bases and the V segment lost 0 bases, leaving 14 bases of the junction unmatched. The CDR3 has 20 amino acids. The V gene's germline CDR1 is LGHDT and CDR2 YNNKEL (reference sequence). The CDR3, as DNA: TGTGCCAGCAGCCAAGACGTGTGGGGAAGGACTAGCGGGGCGGACAATGAGCAGTTCTTC. This encodes CASSQDVWGRTSGADNEQFF.

V is TRBV21-1 and J is TRBJ1-5; the D segment call TRBD1 is taken from the table without a DNA check. TRBV21-1 is termed a pseudogene. This CDR3 region has 15 residues. The CDR3 DNA sequence: TGTGCCAGCAGCAAATTTTTGAAGGGGATACAGCCCCAGCATTTT. Protein sequence: CASSKFLKGIQPQHF.

The chain combines TRBV4-1 with TRBJ2-7; 9 bases align to TRBD1. V gave up 1 base and J gave up 5 bases; unmatched junction bases: 3. Germline values: CDR1 MGHRA, CDR2 YSYEKL. There are 14 residues in the CDR3. CDR3: CASSQAGTGNEQYF. The CDR3 bases are TGCGCCAGCAGCCAAGCCGGGACAGGGAACGAGCAGTACTTC.

This clonotype showed up many times. The rearrangement uses TRBV14 and TRBJ2-7, with D tentatively TRBD1 (6 bases). Germline CDR1 and CDR2: SGHDN and FVKESK. The CDR3 contains 15 residues. The V gene lost 5 bases and the J gene lost 2 bases, with 16 bases spanning the gap. The CDR3 DNA reads TGTGCCAGCAGCTCATCCCGACAGGCCACCTACGAGCAGTACTTC. Translating gives CASSSSRQATYEQYF.

The sample holds a few counts of this clonotype. V gene TRBV20-1 combines with J gene TRBJ1-2; D ambiguous. The CDR3 has 12 residues. Between the trimmed V and J ends, which lost 6 bases and 4 bases, there was a span of 12 bases. Germline loops: CDR1 DFQATT, CDR2 SNEGSKA (reference sequence). CDR3 sequence: CSAVGVLYGYTF. The CDR3 nucleotides read TGCAGTGCGGTCGGGGTGCTCTATGGCTACACCTTC.

The chain links TRBV9 to TRBJ2-4; unclear D gene. This CDR3 comprises 16 residues. Trimming shortened V by 0 bases and J by 2 bases, and 12 bases separated the two germline ends. Germline CDR1 reads SGDLS; CDR2 reads YYNGEE. CDR3 region: CASSVDAVHPKNIQYF. The DNA of the CDR3 is TGTGCCAGCAGCGTAGACGCAGTTCACCCCAAAAACATTCAGTACTTC.

Only a few counts were recorded for this clonotype. This chain links TRBV28 with TRBJ1-5; possibly TRBD1 for D (6 bases). The CDR3 covers 18 residues. The germline V and J ends were trimmed by 4 bases and 3 bases, with 22 bases remaining between them. Germline V CDR1 and CDR2: MDHEN, SYDVKM. CDR3 in amino acids: CASSSHRPPDSYNQPQHF. DNA for the CDR3: TGTGCCAGCAGTTCTCATCGCCCCCCGGACAGCTACAATCAGCCCCAGCATTTT.

The rearrangement links TRBV6-5 to TRBJ1-1; D not certain. V was pared by 5 bases and J by 1 base, with 14 bases between. CDR1 is MNHEY, CDR2 SVGAGI, per germline. This CDR3 has 15 amino acids. The CDR3 here is CASSGLTTQNTEAFF. The CDR3 DNA reads TGTGCCAGCAGTGGTCTGACCACCCAGAACACTGAAGCTTTCTTT.

The genes are TRBV28 and TRBJ1-6; D is undetermined. CDR1 MDHEN and CDR2 SYDVKM come from the germline V gene. Trimming shortened V by 10 bases and J by 8 bases, and 12 bases separated the two germline ends. The CDR3 length is 12 residues. The CDR3 reads CATIRRDSPLHF. The DNA of the CDR3 is TGTGCCACCATCCGACGGGATTCACCCCTCCACTTT.

The rearrangement joins TRBV4-1 to TRBJ1-2; 7 bases align to TRBD1. Losses at the gene ends were 3 bases for V and 5 bases for J; bases not matched to a gene: 9. The germline CDR1 and CDR2 sequences are MGHRA and YSYEKL. The CDR3 is 15 amino acids. The CDR3 is CASSQTQGRGYGYTF. As DNA, the CDR3 is TGCGCCAGCAGCCAGACACAGGGGAGAGGATATGGCTACACCTTC.

The V gene is TRBV29-1, the J gene TRBJ1-4, with D possibly being TRBD1 (6 bases). The CDR3 loop spans 12 amino acids. V gave up 5 bases and J gave up 6 bases, with 10 bases separating them. Germline values: CDR1 SQVTM, CDR2 ANQGSEA. For the CDR3, the DNA is TGCAGCGTTAGGACAGCGGATGAAAAACTGTTTTTT. It encodes CSVRTADEKLFF.

V usage is TRBV7-2 and J usage is TRBJ2-1; 10 bases are shared with TRBD2. V was clipped by 2 bases and J by 3 bases; unmatched bases: 13. There are 19 residues in the CDR3. Germline CDR1 and CDR2: SGHTA and FQGNSA. The CDR3 coding sequence is TGTGCCAGCAGCTTAAGAGGGTCTAGCGGGAGAAAATTCTACAATGAGCAGTTCTTC. Residues: CASSLRGSSGRKFYNEQFF.

V usage is TRBV4-1 and J usage is TRBJ2-6, with D perhaps matching TRBD2 (6 bases). This CDR3 has 13 residues. Per germline, CDR1 MGHRA and CDR2 YSYEKL. The V end lost 10 bases, the J end lost 12 bases, and 19 bases lay between the germline ends. The CDR3 protein is CATRDSRSPVLTF. As DNA, the CDR3 is TGCGCCACCAGGGACTCCCGGTCACCCGTCCTGACTTTC.

In its sample, this clonotype was seen once. The chain recombines TRBV6-2 or TRBV6-3 with TRBJ2-6; maybe TRBD2 (5 bases). Germline V gene lookup returns CDR1 MNHEY and CDR2 SVGEGT. The V end lost 4 bases, the J end lost 0 bases, and 10 bases lay between the germline ends. The CDR3 covers 16 residues. The CDR3 region has the DNA TGTGCCAGCAGTTTCGGACTTATCTCTGGGGCCAACGTCCTGACTTTC. It yields the protein CASSFGLISGANVLTF.

The chain employs TRBV20-1 and TRBJ2-7, with no clear D. CDR1 is DFQATT and CDR2 is SNEGSKA in the germline V gene (reference sequence). The CDR3 has 14 amino acids. Trimming took 0 bases from V and 10 from J, leaving 19 bases between them. The CDR3 spells CSARDGRSQNVQYF. The DNA for the CDR3 is TGCAGTGCTAGAGACGGCCGGTCCCAAAACGTTCAGTACTTC.

The chain combines TRBV12-3 or TRBV12-4 with TRBJ2-3; the match to TRBD2 covers 7 bases. J was trimmed by 6 bases and V by 3 bases; bases with no gene match: 15. The CDR3 is made up of 17 amino acids. The CDR3 region is CASSLGPAGVVSDTQYF. The CDR3 region has the DNA TGTGCCAGCAGTTTGGGGCCGGCGGGAGTAGTTTCGGATACGCAGTATTTT.